The following is a TCR beta chain sequence with its context. Its antigen is not known. This sample is part of a study of cytomegalovirus exposure and HLA in healthy donors. Study results and caveats: The records held CMV serostatus as the only immune exposure information.

Primers: 60 Vbeta forward and 13 Jbeta reverse. The protocol was immunoSEQ multiplex PCR, while the TCRdb copy is restricted to in-frame clones and leaves out a portion. The sample has 200,000 to 250,000 clones, about 82% seen once. The TCR comes from a man in his thirties or forties in good health and CMV-seronegative. The material sequenced was PBMCs.

CDR3 amino acids: CSVEFRGTGSDTQYF. For the CDR3, the DNA is TGCAGCGTTGAATTTAGGGGGACAGGGTCAGATACGCAGTATTTT. This chain uses TRBV29-1 with TRBJ2-3, with TRBD1 identical over 9 bases. Germline lookup yields CDR1 SQVTM and CDR2 ANQGSEA. Germline trimming cut 2 bases from V and 4 bases from J; bases unmatched to any gene: 7. The CDR3 spans 15 residues.